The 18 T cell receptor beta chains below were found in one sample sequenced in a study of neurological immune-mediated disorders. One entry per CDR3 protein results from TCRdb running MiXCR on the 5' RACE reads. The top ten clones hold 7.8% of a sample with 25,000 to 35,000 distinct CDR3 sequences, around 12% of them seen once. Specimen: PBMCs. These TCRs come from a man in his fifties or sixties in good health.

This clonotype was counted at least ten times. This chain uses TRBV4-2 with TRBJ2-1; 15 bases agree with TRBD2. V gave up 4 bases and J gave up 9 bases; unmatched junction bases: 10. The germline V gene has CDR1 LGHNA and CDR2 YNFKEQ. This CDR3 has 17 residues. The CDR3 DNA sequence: TGTGCCAGCAGCCCCCGGACTAGCGGGGGGGTATTGAGTGAGCAGTTCTTC. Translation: CASSPRTSGGVLSEQFF.

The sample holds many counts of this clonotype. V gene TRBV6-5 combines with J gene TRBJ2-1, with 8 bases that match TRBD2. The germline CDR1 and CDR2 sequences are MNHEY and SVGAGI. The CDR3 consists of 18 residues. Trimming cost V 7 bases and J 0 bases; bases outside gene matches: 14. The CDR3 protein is CASTRWREASLSYNEQFF. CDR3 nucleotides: TGTGCCAGCACCCGCTGGCGGGAGGCCAGCCTCTCCTACAATGAGCAGTTCTTC.

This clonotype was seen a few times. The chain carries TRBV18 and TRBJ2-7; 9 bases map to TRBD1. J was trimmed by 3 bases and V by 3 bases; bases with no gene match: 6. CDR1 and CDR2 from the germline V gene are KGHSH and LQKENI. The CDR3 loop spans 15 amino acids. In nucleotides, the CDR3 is TGTGCCAGCTCACCCTCGGGACAGGGCTACTACGAGCAGTACTTC. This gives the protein CASSPSGQGYYEQYF. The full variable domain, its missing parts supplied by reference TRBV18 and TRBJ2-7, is NAGVMQNPRHLVRRRGQEARLRCSPMKGHSHVYWYRQLPEEGLKFMVYLQKENIIDESGMPKERFSAEFPKEGPSILRIQQVVRGDSAAYFCASSPSGQGYYEQYFGPGTRLTVT.

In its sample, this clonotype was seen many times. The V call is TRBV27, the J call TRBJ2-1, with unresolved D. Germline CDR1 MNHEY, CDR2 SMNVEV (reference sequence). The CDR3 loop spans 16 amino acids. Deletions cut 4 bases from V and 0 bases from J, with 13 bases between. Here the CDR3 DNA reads TGTGCCAGCAGTTCCCCGTATAGTAGCTCCTACAATGAGCAGTTCTTC. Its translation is CASSSPYSSSYNEQFF.

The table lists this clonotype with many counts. CDR3: CASSHNGGEETQYF. The CDR3 coding sequence is TGTGCCAGCAGCCACAACGGAGGGGAAGAGACCCAGTACTTC. The V gene is TRBV12-3 or TRBV12-4, the J gene TRBJ2-5, with D maybe TRBD2 (6 bases). This CDR3 is 14 amino acids long. V gave up 6 bases and J gave up 3 bases, with 14 bases separating them.

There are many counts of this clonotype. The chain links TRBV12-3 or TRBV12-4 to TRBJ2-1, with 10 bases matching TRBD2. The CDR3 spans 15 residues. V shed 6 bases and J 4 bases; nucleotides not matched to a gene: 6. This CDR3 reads CASRQSGGVYNEQFF. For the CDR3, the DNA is TGTGCCAGCAGGCAAAGCGGGGGGGTTTACAATGAGCAGTTCTTC.

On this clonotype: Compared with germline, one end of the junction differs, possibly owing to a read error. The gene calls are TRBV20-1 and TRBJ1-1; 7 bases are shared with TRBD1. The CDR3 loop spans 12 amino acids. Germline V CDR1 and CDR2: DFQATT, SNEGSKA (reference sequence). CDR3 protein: CSVRVTGFEAFF. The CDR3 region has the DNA TGCAGTGTTAGAGTGACAGGGTTTGAAGCTTTCTTT.

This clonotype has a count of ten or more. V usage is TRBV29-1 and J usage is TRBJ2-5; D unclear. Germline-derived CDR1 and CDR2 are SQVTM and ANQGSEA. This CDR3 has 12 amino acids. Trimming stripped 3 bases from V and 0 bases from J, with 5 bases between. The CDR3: CSVDPHQETQYF. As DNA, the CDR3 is TGCAGCGTTGATCCGCACCAAGAGACCCAGTACTTC.

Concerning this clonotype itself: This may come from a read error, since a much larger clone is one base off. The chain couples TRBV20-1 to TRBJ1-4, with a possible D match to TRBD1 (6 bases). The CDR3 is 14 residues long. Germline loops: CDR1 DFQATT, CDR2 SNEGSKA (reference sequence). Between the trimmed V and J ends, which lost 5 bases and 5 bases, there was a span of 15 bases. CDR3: CSASPGHGNEKLFF. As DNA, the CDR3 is TGCAGTGCTTCCCCGGGACATGGGAATGAAAAACTGTTTTTT.

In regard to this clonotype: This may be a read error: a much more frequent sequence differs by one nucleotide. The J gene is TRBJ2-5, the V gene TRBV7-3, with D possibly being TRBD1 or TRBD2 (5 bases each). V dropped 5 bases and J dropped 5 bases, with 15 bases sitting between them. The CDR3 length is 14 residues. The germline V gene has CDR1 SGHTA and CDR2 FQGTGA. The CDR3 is CASSKGPVRETQYF. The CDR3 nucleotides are TGTGCCAGCAGCAAGGGACCAGTTAGGGAGACCCAGTACTTC.

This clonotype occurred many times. The CDR3 nucleotides are TGCGCCAGCAGCAAAGACACACTCTACGAGCAGTACTTC. Protein sequence: CASSKDTLYEQYF. The chain links TRBV5-1 to TRBJ2-7; D is uncertain. The CDR3 covers 13 residues. V shed 4 bases and J shed 3 bases, with 11 bases lying between them. Germline V gene lookup returns CDR1 SGHRS and CDR2 YFSETQ. Supplemented by reference TRBV5-1 and TRBJ2-7, the full variable domain reads KAGVTQTPRYLIKTRGQQVTLSCSPISGHRSVSWYQQTPGQGLQFLFEYFSETQRNKGNFPGRFSGRQFSNSRSEMNVSTLELGDSALYLCASSKDTLYEQYFGPGTRLTVT.

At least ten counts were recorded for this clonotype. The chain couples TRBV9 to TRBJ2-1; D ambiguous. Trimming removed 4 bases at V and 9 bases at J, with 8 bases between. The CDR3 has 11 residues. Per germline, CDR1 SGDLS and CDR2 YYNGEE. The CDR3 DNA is TGTGCCAGCAGCATGGGCGGTGAGCAGTTCTTC. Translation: CASSMGGEQFF.

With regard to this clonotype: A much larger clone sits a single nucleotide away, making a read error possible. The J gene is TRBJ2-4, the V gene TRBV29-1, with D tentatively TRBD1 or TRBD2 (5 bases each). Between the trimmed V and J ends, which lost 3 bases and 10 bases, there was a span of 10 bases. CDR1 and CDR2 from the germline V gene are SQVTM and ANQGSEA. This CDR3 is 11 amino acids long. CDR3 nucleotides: TGCAGCGTTGAGAGGGGAAAAATTCAGTACTTC. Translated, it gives CSVERGKIQYF.

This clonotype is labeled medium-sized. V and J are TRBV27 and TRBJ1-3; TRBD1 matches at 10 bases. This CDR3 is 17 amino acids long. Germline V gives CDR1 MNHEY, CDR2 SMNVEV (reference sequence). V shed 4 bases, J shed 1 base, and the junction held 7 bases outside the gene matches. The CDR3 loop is CASSYKGQGISGNTIYF. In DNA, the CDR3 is TGTGCCAGCAGTTATAAGGGACAGGGGATTTCTGGAAACACCATATATTTT.

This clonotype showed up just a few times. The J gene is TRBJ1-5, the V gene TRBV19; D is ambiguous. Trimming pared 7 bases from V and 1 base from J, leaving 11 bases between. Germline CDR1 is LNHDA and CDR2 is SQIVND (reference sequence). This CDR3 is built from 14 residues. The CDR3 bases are TGTGCCAGTAAGGAACGGAGCAGCAATCAGCCCCAGCATTTT. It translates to CASKERSSNQPQHF.

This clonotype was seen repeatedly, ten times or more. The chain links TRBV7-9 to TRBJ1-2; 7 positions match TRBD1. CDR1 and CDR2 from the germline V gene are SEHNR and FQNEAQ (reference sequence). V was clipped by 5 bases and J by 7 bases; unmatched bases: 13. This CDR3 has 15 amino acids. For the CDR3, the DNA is TGTGCCAGCAGCCCGGGACAGCCGCTAGGGAGTGGCTACACCTTC. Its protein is CASSPGQPLGSGYTF.

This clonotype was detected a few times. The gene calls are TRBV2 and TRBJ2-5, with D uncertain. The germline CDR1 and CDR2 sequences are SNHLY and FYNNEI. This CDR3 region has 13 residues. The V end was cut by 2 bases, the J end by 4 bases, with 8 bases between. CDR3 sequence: CASSELGGETQYF. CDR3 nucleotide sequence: TGTGCCAGCAGTGAATTGGGCGGAGAGACCCAGTACTTC.

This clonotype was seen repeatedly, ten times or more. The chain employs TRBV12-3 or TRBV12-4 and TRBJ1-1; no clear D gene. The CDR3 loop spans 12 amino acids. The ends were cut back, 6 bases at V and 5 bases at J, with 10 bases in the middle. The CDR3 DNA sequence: TGTGCCAGCAGCCCTCGGTGGACTGAAGCTTTCTTT. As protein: CASSPRWTEAFF.